This entry lists 30 T cell receptor beta chains sequenced from one sample in a study of CD8 T cells in ankylosing spondylitis. Their target antigens are unknown. TCRdb independently ran MiXCR on the 5' RACE reads; one entry per CDR3 protein. The sample holds fewer than 450,000 distinct CDR3 sequences, 17% seen once. Regarding the study as a whole: A motif in TCR beta, a set of 8 or 9 highly homologous variants, appeared characteristic of ankylosing spondylitis blood.

The sample taken for sequencing was blood, either unsorted or a sorted T cell fraction (not recorded which). These receptors were collected from a male donor with ankylosing spondylitis.

V is TRBV10-3 and J is TRBJ2-3; D is possibly TRBD1 (5 bases). V lost 6 bases and J lost 6, with 16 bases in between. Germline loops: CDR1 ENHRY, CDR2 SYGVKD. The CDR3 totals 14 residues. In DNA, the CDR3 is TGTGCCATCAGCCAGGGCACAGGCCCGGATACGCAGTATTTT. Translated: CAISQGTGPDTQYF.

In its sample, this clonotype was seen a few times. This sequence joins TRBV4-2 and TRBJ2-1; D remains unclear. The CDR3 contains 16 residues. Germline loops: CDR1 LGHNA, CDR2 YNFKEQ. V was cut by 1 base and J by 0 bases, with 10 bases left in between. CDR3 residues: CASSQVGSSSYNEQFF. For the CDR3, the DNA is TGTGCCAGCAGCCAAGTGGGTTCTAGCTCCTACAATGAGCAGTTCTTC.

This clonotype came up a few times. This chain uses TRBV7-9 with TRBJ1-6; no clear D. With 2 bases removed from V and 8 bases from J, the gap between germline ends came to 7 bases. The germline gives CDR1 SEHNR, CDR2 FQNEAQ (reference sequence). The CDR3 is made up of 13 amino acids. Written as DNA, the CDR3 is TGTGCCAGCAGCTTATTTCCGTATTCACCCCTCCACTTT. It codes for CASSLFPYSPLHF.

This clonotype showed up just a few times. The chain recombines TRBV28 with TRBJ2-1; D might be TRBD2 (5 bases). The CDR3 totals 18 residues. Trimming removed 2 bases at V and 0 bases at J, with 17 bases between. Germline V CDR1 and CDR2: MDHEN, SYDVKM. In DNA, the CDR3 is TGTGCCAGCAGTTTAATTAGGAGCGGAGGCAGCTCCTACAATGAGCAGTTCTTC. Its translation is CASSLIRSGGSSYNEQFF.

The V and J genes are TRBV20-1 and TRBJ2-3; TRBD2 matches at 7 bases. The junction had 3 bases not matched to a gene; V was cut back by 6 bases and J by 0 bases. CDR3 length: 13 residues. Germline lookup yields CDR1 DFQATT and CDR2 SNEGSKA (reference sequence). Here the CDR3 reads CSAGGSSTDTQYF. The DNA of the CDR3 is TGCAGTGCCGGGGGGTCGAGCACAGATACGCAGTATTTT.

The table lists this clonotype with many counts. The V and J genes are TRBV6-5 and TRBJ1-2; D is possibly TRBD1 (6 bases). V lost 2 bases and J lost 0, with 10 bases in between. The CDR3 totals 15 residues. Germline V gene lookup returns CDR1 MNHEY and CDR2 SVGAGI. The CDR3 region is CASSYGQGTNYGYTF. CDR3 DNA sequence: TGTGCCAGCAGTTACGGTCAGGGGACTAACTATGGCTACACCTTC.

This clonotype has more than one count but fewer than ten. The chain carries TRBV12-3 or TRBV12-4 and TRBJ2-1, with 8 bases identical to TRBD2. After removal of 9 bases from V and 4 bases from J, the junction contained 11 bases not matched to a gene. There are 15 residues in the CDR3. The CDR3 coding sequence is TGTGCCAGTGAGGTGGCGGGGGGAAGGTACAATGAGCAGTTCTTC. It is translated as CASEVAGGRYNEQFF.

This clonotype appeared many times. The V call is TRBV29-1, the J call TRBJ1-2; D is unclear. Germline CDR1 and CDR2: SQVTM and ANQGSEA. The CDR3 sequence is 11 residues long. Deletions cut 7 bases from V and 8 bases from J, with 14 bases between. The DNA for the CDR3 is TGCAGCGCTGTCAAAAAGGTCGGCTACACCTTC. Amino acid sequence: CSAVKKVGYTF.

This clonotype was recorded a few times. The CDR3 region is CASSLFQGWYGYTF. CDR3 in DNA: TGTGCCAGCAGTTTATTTCAGGGTTGGTATGGCTACACCTTC. J is TRBJ1-2 and V is TRBV6-5; weak D call: TRBD1 (5 bases). V lost 4 bases and J 5 bases, leaving 14 bases between the germline ends. The CDR3 has 14 residues. Germline V gene sequence: CDR1 MNHEY, CDR2 SVGAGI.

The gene calls are TRBV7-9 and TRBJ2-3; possibly TRBD2 for D (7 bases). The CDR3 loop spans 15 amino acids. The germline gives CDR1 SEHNR, CDR2 FQNEAQ (reference sequence). With 11 bases removed from V and 0 bases from J, the gap between germline ends came to 18 bases. CDR3 nucleotides: TGTGCCTTTTATCGGGGGGCCCTAAGCACAGATACGCAGTATTTT. Amino acids: CAFYRGALSTDTQYF.

This chain connects TRBV27 to TRBJ1-6; D unclear. CDR3 size: 15 residues. V was shortened by 7 bases and J by 2 bases, with 12 bases between the two germline ends. CDR1 is MNHEY, CDR2 SMNVEV, per germline (reference sequence). The CDR3 protein is CASKISAAYNSPLHF. The CDR3 region has the DNA TGTGCCAGCAAAATTTCAGCAGCCTATAATTCACCCCTCCACTTT.

The chain uses TRBV12-3 or TRBV12-4 and TRBJ1-2; no firm D call. V was trimmed by 10 bases and J by 0 bases, leaving 15 bases between them. The CDR3 consists of 14 residues. CDR3: CANRSGKTNYGYTF. The CDR3 DNA sequence: TGTGCCAACAGATCCGGGAAAACTAACTATGGCTACACCTTC.

A few counts support this clonotype. The V call is TRBV24-1, the J call TRBJ2-5, with TRBD1 matching over 9 bases. The CDR3 length is 15 residues. The junction had 6 bases not matched to a gene; V was cut back by 5 bases and J by 3 bases. Germline V lookup: CDR1 KGHDR, CDR2 SFDVKD. The CDR3 is CATSAATGGKETQYF. In DNA form, the CDR3 reads TGTGCCACCAGTGCGGCCACAGGGGGCAAAGAGACCCAGTACTTC.

This rearrangement joins TRBV6-1 to TRBJ2-7; D is undetermined. V lost 4 bases to trimming and J lost 1 base, with 14 bases between them. The CDR3 loop spans 15 amino acids. CDR1 is MNHNS, CDR2 SASEGT, per germline. The CDR3 DNA sequence: TGTGCCAGCAGTGTAACGGGCGCATTGTCCTACGAGCAGTACTTC. It is translated as CASSVTGALSYEQYF.

J is TRBJ2-3 and V is TRBV20-1, with D uncertain. Germline V gene lookup returns CDR1 DFQATT and CDR2 SNEGSKA (reference sequence). V lost 2 bases and J lost 2, with 14 bases in between. The CDR3 has 15 amino acids. This CDR3 reads CSARNPPHLTDTQYF. The CDR3 DNA sequence: TGCAGTGCTAGAAATCCTCCTCACCTCACAGATACGCAGTATTTT.

A few counts support this clonotype. The J gene is TRBJ2-2, the V gene TRBV5-1; D not certain. The CDR3 length is 14 residues. The V end was cut by 1 base, the J end by 8 bases, with 12 bases between. Germline V gives CDR1 SGHRS, CDR2 YFSETQ. In nucleotides, the CDR3 is TGCGCCAGCAGCTTGATAGTAGGCACGGGGGAGCTGTTTTTT. Protein: CASSLIVGTGELFF.

The V gene is TRBV7-2, the J gene TRBJ2-7; 7 nucleotides match TRBD1. Looked up from germline, CDR1 is SGHTA and CDR2 is FQGNSA. V shed 5 bases, J shed 5 bases, and the junction held 9 bases outside the gene matches. CDR3 length: 14 amino acids. CDR3 sequence: CASSPETGYHEQYF. DNA for the CDR3: TGTGCCAGCAGCCCAGAGACAGGGTACCACGAGCAGTACTTC.

About this clonotype itself: The junction differs from germline at one of its ends, possibly a read error. The genes are TRBV28 and TRBJ1-2; unclear D gene. Germline V lookup: CDR1 MDHEN, CDR2 SYDVKM. This CDR3 region has 11 residues. CDR3 in amino acids: CASASYYGYTF. The CDR3 DNA follows: TGTGCCAGCGCCTCCTACTACGGCTACACCTTC.

J is TRBJ2-3 and V is TRBV29-1; D call uncertain. Germline values: CDR1 SQVTM, CDR2 ANQGSEA. Between the trimmed V and J ends, which lost 3 bases and 0 bases, there was a span of 10 bases. The CDR3 covers 14 residues. The CDR3 reads CSVDGVGSTDTQYF. CDR3 sequence (DNA): TGCAGCGTTGATGGTGTCGGGAGCACAGATACGCAGTATTTT.

The rearrangement uses TRBV9 and TRBJ1-3; 7 nucleotides agree with TRBD1. Trimming at V came to 0 bases and at J to 4 bases, leaving 10 bases not matched to a gene. CDR3 size: 17 residues. Germline-derived CDR1 and CDR2 are SGDLS and YYNGEE. CDR3 amino acids: CASSVGADRVKGNTIYF. The CDR3 DNA reads TGTGCCAGCAGCGTAGGGGCCGACAGGGTGAAGGGAAACACCATATATTTT.

The J gene is TRBJ2-7, the V gene TRBV7-8; the match to TRBD2 covers 8 bases. The V gene's germline CDR1 is SGHVS and CDR2 FQNEAQ. The CDR3 has 18 residues. The J segment lost 2 bases and the V segment lost 5 bases, leaving 17 bases of the junction unmatched. The CDR3: CASSVDYNSGIIPYEQYF. CDR3 bases: TGTGCCAGCAGCGTGGATTACAATAGCGGGATTATCCCCTACGAGCAGTACTTC.

V is TRBV28 and J is TRBJ1-6, with a tentative D call TRBD1 (6 bases). This CDR3 is 14 amino acids long. The germline V gene has CDR1 MDHEN and CDR2 SYDVKM. Trimming removed 7 bases from V and 1 base from J, with 8 bases in between. This chain's CDR3 is CASKGESYNSPLHF. CDR3 in DNA: TGTGCCAGCAAGGGGGAGTCCTATAATTCACCCCTCCACTTT.

The V call is TRBV5-1, the J call TRBJ2-2; D call uncertain. V lost 1 base to trimming and J lost 1 base, with 11 bases between them. CDR1 and CDR2 from the germline V gene are SGHRS and YFSETQ. The CDR3 is 16 amino acids. The CDR3 here is CASSLSAQMNTGELFF. The CDR3 region has the DNA TGCGCCAGCAGCTTGTCTGCACAGATGAACACCGGGGAGCTGTTTTTT. The whole variable domain, remainder taken from reference TRBV5-1 and TRBJ2-2, is KAGVTQTPRYLIKTRGQQVTLSCSPISGHRSVSWYQQTPGQGLQFLFEYFSETQRNKGNFPGRFSGRQFSNSRSEMNVSTLELGDSALYLCASSLSAQMNTGELFFGEGSRLTVL.

As concerns this clonotype: One junction end disagrees with the germline gene, perhaps due to a read error. The chain uses TRBV10-3 and TRBJ2-5; possibly TRBD1 for D (5 bases). CDR1 is ENHRY, CDR2 SYGVKD, per germline. The CDR3 extends over 14 amino acids. The CDR3 reads CAIRESGPQETQYF. The CDR3 nucleotides read TGTGCCATCAGGGAGTCAGGGCCGCAAGAGACCCAGTACTTC.

This sequence joins TRBV20-1 and TRBJ2-3; 12 nucleotides match TRBD2. The V gene end was trimmed by 1 base and the J gene end by 0 bases; junction bases not matched to a gene: 2. This CDR3 is built from 16 residues. CDR1 is DFQATT, CDR2 SNEGSKA, per germline (reference sequence). The CDR3 DNA reads TGCAGTGCTAGAGGGACTAGCGGGGCTAGCACAGATACGCAGTATTTT. The encoded protein is CSARGTSGASTDTQYF.

The chain carries TRBV2 and TRBJ1-5; perhaps TRBD1 as D (5 bases). The germline V gene encodes CDR1 SNHLY and CDR2 FYNNEI. With 0 bases removed from V and 1 base from J, the gap between germline ends came to 10 bases. The CDR3 length is 16 residues. The CDR3 region has the DNA TGTGCCAGCAGTGAAGCTGGGGGGGACAGCAATCAGCCCCAGCATTTT. Translation gives CASSEAGGDSNQPQHF.

A few counts support this clonotype. This chain connects TRBV28 to TRBJ2-7; D perhaps matches TRBD1 (5 bases). This CDR3 is built from 12 residues. Germline CDR1 MDHEN, CDR2 SYDVKM. V gave up 6 bases and J gave up 4 bases, with 10 bases separating them. CDR3 sequence (DNA): TGTGCCAGCAGCGCATCAGGGTACGAGCAGTACTTC. Its protein is CASSASGYEQYF.

A few counts support this clonotype. This rearrangement joins TRBV7-2 to TRBJ1-1; D unclear. CDR3 length equals 14 residues. Germline V CDR1 and CDR2: SGHTA, FQGNSA. Between the trimmed V and J ends, which lost 3 bases and 3 bases, there was a span of 11 bases. CDR3 loop: CASSFLGSHTEAFF. DNA for the CDR3: TGTGCCAGCAGCTTTCTCGGCAGTCACACTGAAGCTTTCTTT.

The chain uses TRBV19 and TRBJ1-2, with TRBD1 matching over 7 bases. CDR1 is LNHDA and CDR2 is SQIVND in the germline V gene (reference sequence). With V trimmed by 6 bases and J by 8 bases, 18 bases remained unmatched. The CDR3 runs 16 residues. The CDR3 protein is CASRKSGTALISGYTF. Here the CDR3 DNA reads TGTGCCAGTAGGAAATCCGGGACAGCCTTGATTTCGGGCTACACCTTC.

This sequence joins TRBV6-2 or TRBV6-3 and TRBJ1-5; D uncertain. The germline V and J ends were trimmed by 4 bases and 7 bases, with 14 bases remaining between them. There are 14 residues in the CDR3. Germline V gene lookup returns CDR1 MNHEY and CDR2 SVGEGT. The CDR3 is CASSSWDYGQPQHF. The CDR3 DNA reads as TGTGCCAGCAGTTCCTGGGATTATGGACAGCCCCAGCATTTT.